This T cell receptor (beta chain) was sequenced for a study of shared clonotypes between healthy human individuals. Trimming removed 4 bases from V and 1 base from J; junction bases left unmatched: 7. This CDR3 has 17 residues. Germline V gene lookup returns CDR1 MDHEN and CDR2 SYDVKM. Only in-frame clones appear in the TCRdb table, and some are missing; sequencing was by immunoSEQ multiplex PCR. The sample records roughly 2,500,000 clones, roughly 93% being singletons. This TCR was sampled from a young man in good health. Some clones in this sample may be carry-over from other donors' samples. V and J are TRBV28 and TRBJ2-7, with TRBD2 identical over 13 bases. The sequencing sample was made of naive CD4+ T cells from PBMCs. Specified subset: CD45RA+ positively selected. The DNA of the CDR3 is TGTGCCAGCAGTTCCCCCGGGACTAGCGGGGCATCCTACGAGCAGTACTTC. Residues: CASSSPGTSGASYEQYF.